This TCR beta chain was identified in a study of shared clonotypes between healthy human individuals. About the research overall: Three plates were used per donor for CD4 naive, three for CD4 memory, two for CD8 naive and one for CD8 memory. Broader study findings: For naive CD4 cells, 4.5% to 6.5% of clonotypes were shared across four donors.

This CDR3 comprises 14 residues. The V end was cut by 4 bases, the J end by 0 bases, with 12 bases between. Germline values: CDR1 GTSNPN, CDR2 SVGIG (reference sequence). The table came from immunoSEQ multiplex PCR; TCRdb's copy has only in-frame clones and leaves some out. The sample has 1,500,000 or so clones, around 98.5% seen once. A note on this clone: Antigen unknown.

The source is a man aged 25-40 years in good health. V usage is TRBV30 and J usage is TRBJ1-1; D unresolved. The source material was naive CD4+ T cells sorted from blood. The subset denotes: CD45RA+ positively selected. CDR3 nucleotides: TGTGCCTGGAACGCACCGGAGATGAACACTGAAGCTTTCTTT. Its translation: CAWNAPEMNTEAFF. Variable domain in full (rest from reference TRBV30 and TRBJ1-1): SQTIHQWPATLVQPVGSPLSLECTVEGTSNPNLYWYRQAAGRGLQLLFYSVGIGQISSEVPQNLSASRPQDRQFILSSKKLLLSDSGFYLCAWNAPEMNTEAFFGQGTRLTVV.